These T cell receptor beta chains were read from a single sample in a study of blood T cell repertoires in COVID-19. Only in-frame clones appear in the TCRdb table, and some are missing; sequencing was by immunoSEQ multiplex PCR. The repertoire has almost 400,000 clones, roughly 91% of them found once; the top ten carry around 1.7%. The sample taken for sequencing was PBMCs or T cells enriched from blood (not recorded which). These receptor sequences come from a woman in her 30s who had recovered from COVID-19. Both conserved end residues are part of each CDR3. The D gene is left open where the match is weak. Size is omitted from some rows. Given values are once, few, many or a class for expanded clones.

>.|TRBJ1-1|TRBV6-5|TRBD1
CASSNLQGGNEAFF
TGTGCCAGCAGTAATCTACAGGGGGGAAATGAAGCTTTCTTT
>.|TRBJ2-6|TRBV5-8|.
CASSSGLTSGANVLTF
TGTGCCAGCAGCTCGGGACTCACCTCTGGGGCCAACGTCCTGACTTTC
>.|TRBJ2-3|TRBV27|.
CASSLVRDSARNF
TGTGCCAGCAGTTTAGTCAGGGATTCCGCCCGTAATTTT
>.|TRBJ1-5|TRBV19|.
CASSINQGLGQPQHF
TGTGCCAGTAGTATAAACCAGGGGCTGGGCCAGCCCCAGCATTTT
>.|TRBJ2-6|TRBV11-3|.
CASSPGEGSGANVLTF
TGTGCCAGCAGCCCAGGTGAGGGCTCTGGGGCCAACGTCCTGACTTTC
>.|TRBJ1-5|TRBV4-2|.
CASSQDGRDNQPQHF
TGTGCCAGCAGCCAAGACGGCCGGGACAATCAGCCCCAGCATTTT
>.|TRBJ2-7|TRBV18|TRBD2
CASSLLGLEGAEQYF
TGTGCCAGCTCGCTATTGGGACTAGAGGGCGCCGAGCAGTACTTC
>.|TRBJ1-5|TRBV14|.
CASSQVSSYNQPQHF
TGTGCCAGCAGCCAGGTGAGTTCATATAATCAGCCCCAGCATTTT
>.|TRBJ1-1|TRBV27|TRBD1
CASSKGQVFTEAFF
TGTGCCAGCAGTAAGGGACAGGTCTTCACTGAAGCTTTCTTT
>.|TRBJ1-1|TRBV7-9|.
CASSLVGAGGGTEAFF
TGTGCCAGCAGCTTAGTGGGCGCTGGGGGCGGAACTGAAGCTTTCTTT
>once|TRBJ1-1|TRBV6-5|.
CASSYSDWAGNTEAFF
TGTGCCAGCAGTTACTCGGATTGGGCGGGGAACACTGAAGCTTTCTTT
>.|TRBJ1-5|TRBV5-1|.
CASSPGVGGDPSNQPQHF
TGCGCCAGCAGCCCTGGGGTAGGGGGAGATCCTAGCAATCAGCCCCAGCATTTT
>.|TRBJ2-7|TRBV5-6|TRBD1
CASSYGQAQLGYF
TGTGCCAGCAGCTACGGACAGGCGCAGTTGGGGTACTTC
>.|TRBJ1-3|TRBV7-2|.
CASSLVGAIGNTIYF
TGTGCCAGCAGCTTAGTAGGGGCGATCGGAAACACCATATATTTT
>.|TRBJ1-5|TRBV6-5|TRBD1
CASSSQGQLNQPQHF
TGTGCCAGCAGTTCCCAGGGACAGTTAAATCAGCCCCAGCATTTT
>many|TRBJ1-2|TRBV5-1|TRBD1
CASSSAGGGNYGYTF
TGCGCCAGCAGCTCTGCAGGGGGCGGCAACTATGGCTACACCTTC
>.|TRBJ2-7|TRBV19|TRBD1
CASSLDREREQYF
TGTGCCAGTAGTTTGGACAGGGAGAGGGAGCAGTACTTC
>.|TRBJ1-2|TRBV12-3/TRBV12-4|.
CASTWGVGYTF
TGTGCCAGCACCTGGGGGGTTGGCTACACCTTC
>.|TRBJ2-2|TRBV19|.
CASSRTDSNTGELFF
TGTGCCAGTAGTAGGACAGATTCGAACACCGGGGAGCTGTTTTTT
>.|TRBJ1-4|TRBV15|.
CATSREGVLTNEKLFF
TGTGCCACCAGCAGAGAAGGGGTCCTGACTAATGAAAAACTGTTTTTT
>.|TRBJ1-2|TRBV5-4|TRBD1
CASSQKTGGDYGYTF
TGTGCCAGCAGCCAGAAGACAGGGGGCGACTATGGCTACACCTTC
>.|TRBJ1-5|TRBV28|.
CASRDSTSNQPQHF
TGTGCCAGCAGGGACAGTACTAGCAATCAGCCCCAGCATTTT
>.|TRBJ2-7|TRBV28|TRBD2
CASRGTSGMLSYEQYF
TGTGCCAGCAGGGGAACTAGCGGGATGCTCTCCTACGAGCAGTACTTC
>.|TRBJ2-2|TRBV27|TRBD2
CASRGSGGQNTGELFF
TGTGCCAGCAGGGGATCGGGAGGGCAGAACACCGGGGAGCTGTTTTTT
>.|TRBJ1-1|TRBV12-5|.
CASVNRVGGTEAFF
TGTGCTAGTGTTAACAGGGTCGGTGGCACTGAAGCTTTCTTT
>.|TRBJ1-3|TRBV10-3|TRBD1
CAISEIGTGRSSGNTIYF
TGTGCCATCAGTGAGATCGGGACAGGGCGTAGCTCTGGAAACACCATATATTTT
>.|TRBJ2-7|TRBV20-1|.
CSARDGGGQYF
TGCAGTGCTAGAGACGGGGGAGGGCAGTACTTC
>.|TRBJ1-3|TRBV7-9|TRBD1
CASSTGGLSGNTIYF
TGTGCCAGCAGTACAGGGGGATTATCTGGAAACACCATATATTTT
>few|TRBJ2-7|TRBV19|TRBD1
CASSIGTGSYEQYF
TGTGCCAGTAGTATAGGGACAGGGTCCTACGAGCAGTACTTC
>.|TRBJ2-2|TRBV9|TRBD2
CASSVTSGGAHGELFF
TGTGCCAGCAGCGTCACTAGCGGGGGGGCACACGGGGAGCTGTTTTTT
>.|TRBJ2-1|TRBV7-6|TRBD1
CASSLARGPSERSYNEQFF
TGTGCCAGCAGCTTAGCCAGGGGGCCTAGCGAGAGGTCCTACAATGAGCAGTTCTTC
>.|TRBJ2-2|TRBV28|.
CASSFSSYTGELFF
TGTGCCAGCAGTTTTTCGTCTTACACCGGGGAGCTGTTTTTT
>.|TRBJ1-1|TRBV19|.
CASSKYGGGTEAFF
TGTGCCAGTAGTAAGTACGGCGGCGGCACTGAAGCTTTCTTT
>.|TRBJ1-2|TRBV28|.
CASSLAGQNYGYTF
TGTGCCAGCAGTTTGGCAGGACAGAACTATGGCTACACCTTC
>.|TRBJ1-2|TRBV14|.
CASSLQGADGYTF
TGTGCCAGCAGCCTACAGGGCGCGGATGGCTACACCTTC
>.|TRBJ1-5|TRBV15|.
CATSRGRQNQPQHF
TGTGCCACCAGCAGAGGGAGGCAGAATCAGCCCCAGCATTTT
>.|TRBJ2-3|TRBV5-1|TRBD1
CASSPGQLRGTDTQYF
TGCGCCAGCAGCCCGGGACAGTTAAGGGGCACAGATACGCAGTATTTT
>.|TRBJ2-1|TRBV11-1|.
CASSSLPLDRDNEQFF
TGTGCCAGCAGCTCACTGCCGTTAGACAGAGACAATGAGCAGTTCTTC
>.|TRBJ2-7|TRBV19|.
CASSITPGNPYEQYF
TGTGCCAGTAGTATCACCCCAGGGAATCCCTACGAGCAGTACTTC
>.|TRBJ2-4|TRBV10-1|.
CASSDDKQGRNIQYF
TGCGCCAGCAGTGATGATAAACAGGGAAGAAACATTCAGTACTTC
>once|TRBJ2-1|TRBV20-1|.
CSATDSAGQFF
TGCAGTGCGACGGACAGTGCGGGGCAGTTCTTC
>.|TRBJ2-3|TRBV27|TRBD1
CASSHLRQGGGTDTQYF
TGTGCCAGCAGTCATTTGCGACAGGGCGGCGGCACAGATACGCAGTATTTT
>.|TRBJ2-1|TRBV18|.
CASSPSGVALSHNNEQFF
TGTGCCAGCTCACCCTCGGGGGTAGCACTTAGCCATAACAATGAGCAGTTCTTC
>.|TRBJ2-1|TRBV24-1|TRBD2
CATSDLAGGLLNEQFF
TGTGCCACCAGTGACCTAGCGGGAGGACTACTCAATGAGCAGTTCTTC
>.|TRBJ1-1|TRBV30|TRBD1
CAWGTGIGTEAFF
TGTGCCTGGGGGACAGGGATCGGCACTGAAGCTTTCTTT
>.|TRBJ1-5|TRBV28|TRBD1
CASKDPGTGGNQPQHF
TGTGCCAGCAAAGATCCGGGGACAGGGGGCAATCAGCCCCAGCATTTT
>few|TRBJ2-3|TRBV30|TRBD2
CAWSAAGVPDTQYF
TGTGCCTGGAGTGCAGCGGGAGTCCCAGATACGCAGTATTTT